This TCR beta chain appears in the sequencing data of a study of shared clonotypes between healthy human individuals. This CDR3 is built from 13 residues. Germline CDR1 is MNHNS and CDR2 is SASEGT. The split of CD4+ cells yielded CD45RA+ naive and CD45RA-negative memory subsets. Notes on this clone: Since a far larger clone is one base different, this is likely a read error.

The DNA input per sorted-subset replicate PCR was roughly 0.2 ug, corresponding to 25,000 to 35,000 T cell genomes. Data came from immunoSEQ multiplex PCR; TCRdb stores just in-frame clones and leaves some out. The sample yields some 1 million clones, approximately 76% seen once. This chain uses TRBV6-1 with TRBJ2-7; perhaps TRBD2 as D (6 bases). The receptor comes from a man aged 18-30 years in good health. The specimen was memory CD4+ T cells sorted from blood. Subset defined: CD45RA-negative fraction. This CDR3 reads CASSVGGAYGQYF. The CDR3 DNA reads TGTGCCAGCAGTGTTGGAGGGGCCTACGGGCAGTACTTC.